This T cell receptor (beta chain) appears in the sequencing data of a study of blood T cells in healthy people across ages. Study in general: The template switching approach captured approximately one barcoded beta molecule for every two T cells.

The CDR3 is made up of 14 amino acids. CDR1 is LNHNV, CDR2 YYDKDF, per germline (reference sequence). The V and J ends lost 4 bases and 1 base respectively, with 9 bases between them. With a J-beta primer mix and a sample-barcoded 5' primer, a second PCR ran about 6 to 11 cycles. Tags on each cDNA molecule came from a template-switch adaptor with 12 random nucleotides. Every individual sample yielded 3 million or more paired-end reads (each containing CDR3). From the 5' RACE reads, TCRdb called clonotypes with MiXCR, one entry per CDR3 protein. Of around 800,000 distinct CDR3 sequences in the sample, 40% to 50% were seen once.

Source material: blood. The chain employs TRBV15 and TRBJ2-3; D not certain. The clonotype was recovered from a man aged 60 to 69 in good health. CDR3: CATSKVVRTDTQYF. The CDR3 DNA reads as TGTGCCACCAGCAAAGTAGTGCGCACAGATACGCAGTATTTT.